A single sample is the source of the 30 T cell receptor beta chains below, sequenced in a study of T-cell reconstitution after alpha-beta-depleted transplantation in children. The library targeted TCRbeta and was prepared with unique molecular identifiers. TCRdb reprocessed the PCR reads with MiXCR, giving one entry per CDR3 protein. The data hold a few hundred thousand distinct CDR3 sequences, with around 27% observed a single time. The input for sequencing was PBMCs, taken before TCRalphabeta/CD19-depleted stem cell transplant. The receptors stem from a boy under two years old with Wiskott-Aldrich syndrome, due to receive a stem cell transplant.

The chain employs TRBV12-3 or TRBV12-4 and TRBJ1-2, with D uncertain. The V gene lost 2 bases and the J gene lost 10 bases, with 11 bases spanning the gap. The CDR3 contains 12 residues. This CDR3 is CASSLTGSVYTF. As DNA, the CDR3 is TGTGCCAGCAGTTTAACGGGCAGTGTCTACACCTTC.

V is TRBV5-1 and J is TRBJ2-1, with unresolved D. This CDR3 has 12 amino acids. Between the trimmed V and J ends, which lost 4 bases and 6 bases, there was a span of 8 bases. Germline CDR1 SGHRS, CDR2 YFSETQ. The CDR3 spells CASSLLFNEQFF. DNA of the CDR3: TGCGCCAGCAGCCTCTTGTTCAATGAGCAGTTCTTC.

This clonotype was observed a handful of times. V gene TRBV5-1 combines with J gene TRBJ2-1; 11 nucleotides agree with TRBD2. V lost 1 base and J lost 5; bases outside the gene matches: 2. Germline CDR1 reads SGHRS; CDR2 reads YFSETQ. The CDR3 contains 15 residues. CDR3 sequence reads: CASSLLTSGDNEQFF. DNA for the CDR3: TGCGCCAGCAGCTTGTTGACTAGCGGGGACAATGAGCAGTTCTTC.

This clonotype was counted a few times. The chain carries TRBV20-1 and TRBJ2-5; 10 bases match TRBD2. Germline values: CDR1 DFQATT, CDR2 SNEGSKA (reference sequence). The CDR3 extends over 14 amino acids. With 7 bases clipped from V and 4 bases from J, the junction kept 9 bases outside the gene matches. CDR3 coding DNA: TGCAGTGGGGAAAAACTAGCGGGAAGAGAGACCCAGTACTTC. Amino acid sequence: CSGEKLAGRETQYF.

This clonotype occurred a few times. This chain links TRBV20-1 with TRBJ2-3, with 10 bases aligning to TRBD2. Germline V gives CDR1 DFQATT, CDR2 SNEGSKA (reference sequence). The CDR3 has 17 amino acids. The V and J ends lost 6 bases and 4 bases, in that order; junction bases with no gene match: 16. The CDR3 nucleotides are TGCAGTGCACCAGCTATCACTAGCGGGACTGAGCCAGATACGCAGTATTTT. Protein product: CSAPAITSGTEPDTQYF.

This clonotype was picked up a small number of times. CDR3 residues: CSARPLYEQYF. The CDR3 nucleotides are TGCAGTGCTAGACCACTCTACGAGCAGTACTTC. The chain is built from TRBV20-1 and TRBJ2-7; D is uncertain. Per the germline V gene, CDR1 is DFQATT and CDR2 is SNEGSKA (reference sequence). Deletions cut 2 bases from V and 3 bases from J, with 5 bases between. The CDR3 contains 11 residues.

A few counts support this clonotype. This sequence joins TRBV4-2 and TRBJ2-3; D gene uncertain. This CDR3 region has 14 residues. Trimming removed 0 bases at V and 1 base at J, with 5 bases between. Germline V gene sequence: CDR1 LGHNA, CDR2 YNFKEQ. The CDR3 region has the DNA TGTGCCAGCAGCCAAGATCAGCGCACAGATACGCAGTATTTT. Its translation: CASSQDQRTDTQYF.

This clonotype was observed a few times. In DNA, the CDR3 is TGTGCCAGCAGCCAAGCCAACGGGAGGGCGAATCAAGAGACCCAGTACTTC. This codes for CASSQANGRANQETQYF. The rearrangement joins TRBV3-1 to TRBJ2-5, with 8 bases matching TRBD2. This CDR3 is 17 amino acids long. V trimming: 1 base; J trimming: 2 bases; junction bases outside the gene matches: 9. Germline CDR1 reads LGHDT; CDR2 reads YNNKEL (reference sequence).

This clonotype was seen more than once but under ten times. The V call is TRBV20-1, the J call TRBJ1-5; no reliable D call. Germline V lookup: CDR1 DFQATT, CDR2 SNEGSKA (reference sequence). CDR3 length: 13 residues. The V and J ends lost 3 bases and 4 bases respectively, with 10 bases between them. The CDR3 sequence is CSARSGGNQPQHF. Here the CDR3 DNA reads TGCAGTGCTAGGTCGGGCGGGAATCAGCCCCAGCATTTT.

This clonotype was counted between two and nine times. The V call is TRBV6-5, the J call TRBJ2-7; 7 bases agree with TRBD2. Germline lookup yields CDR1 MNHEY and CDR2 SVGAGI. J was trimmed by 4 bases and V by 0 bases; bases with no gene match: 6. This CDR3 comprises 15 residues. The CDR3 region is CASSYSILAAYEQYF. CDR3 sequence (DNA): TGTGCCAGCAGTTACTCGATCCTAGCGGCGTACGAGCAGTACTTC.

At least ten counts were recorded for this clonotype. The CDR3 DNA sequence: TGCGCCAGCAGCTTGGGCGGGGAAGAGACCCAGTACTTC. The encoded protein is CASSLGGEETQYF. The chain is built from TRBV5-1 and TRBJ2-5; D is possibly TRBD2 (6 bases). The length of the CDR3 is 13 residues. The V end was cut by 0 bases, the J end by 3 bases, with 6 bases between. Germline CDR1 is SGHRS and CDR2 is YFSETQ.

This clonotype turned up a few times. This rearrangement joins TRBV12-3 or TRBV12-4 to TRBJ1-2; D is perhaps TRBD1 (5 bases). This CDR3 contains 14 residues. The V gene lost 8 bases and the J gene lost 3 bases, with 16 bases spanning the gap. The CDR3 spells CASGGQGRDYGYTF. CDR3 bases: TGTGCCAGCGGAGGTCAGGGAAGGGACTATGGCTACACCTTC.

In its sample, this clonotype was seen a few times. This rearrangement joins TRBV20-1 to TRBJ2-3, with a tentative D call TRBD2 (5 bases). V was pared by 0 bases and J by 2 bases, with 15 bases between. CDR1 and CDR2 (germline): DFQATT, SNEGSKA (reference sequence). The CDR3 has 16 residues. CDR3 bases: TGCAGTGCTAGAGATCACTTAGCGCGAACCACAGATACGCAGTATTTT. Encoded protein: CSARDHLARTTDTQYF.

This clonotype was detected only a few times. The CDR3 nucleotides read TGTGCCAGCAGCCTTCCGCGACAGGGAGGAAGTTCACCCCTCCACTTT. This translates into CASSLPRQGGSSPLHF. This rearrangement joins TRBV16 to TRBJ1-6; 7 nucleotides agree with TRBD1. With 4 bases clipped from V and 9 bases from J, the junction kept 12 bases outside the gene matches. The CDR3 totals 16 residues. Germline V CDR1 and CDR2: KGHSY, FQNENV.

The chain combines TRBV5-1 with TRBJ2-1; 8 bases fit TRBD2. Germline assignment: CDR1 SGHRS and CDR2 YFSETQ. With 3 bases clipped from V and 4 bases from J, the junction kept 6 bases outside the gene matches. The CDR3 sequence is 15 residues long. CDR3 region: CASSSPGLGYNEQFF. The CDR3 region has the DNA TGCGCCAGCAGCTCCCCGGGACTAGGATACAATGAGCAGTTCTTC.

Concerning this clonotype itself: Given a much more abundant clone one base away, this may be a read error. The chain combines TRBV3-1 with TRBJ1-5; no clear D gene. Trimming removed 3 bases from V and 1 base from J, with 1 base in between. The CDR3 is 12 amino acids. Germline CDR1 and CDR2: LGHDT and YNNKEL (reference sequence). DNA for the CDR3: TGTGCCAGCAGCCACAGCAATCAGCCCCAGCATTTT. Translating gives CASSHSNQPQHF.

This clonotype was seen a handful of times. V is TRBV20-1 and J is TRBJ2-5, with D uncertain. CDR3 length: 11 residues. Germline V gene data show CDR1 as DFQATT and CDR2 as SNEGSKA (reference sequence). V was shortened by 2 bases and J by 5 bases, with 6 bases between the two germline ends. CDR3 coding DNA: TGCAGTGCTAGACCTATGGAGACCCAGTACTTC. Its protein product is CSARPMETQYF.

V and J are TRBV15 and TRBJ2-5; 7 bases line up with TRBD2. CDR1 is LNHNV and CDR2 is YYDKDF in the germline V gene (reference sequence). The CDR3 covers 15 residues. J was trimmed by 5 bases and V by 3 bases; bases with no gene match: 9. The CDR3 loop reads CATSRGGSGRETQYF. CDR3 in DNA: TGTGCCACCAGCAGGGGCGGGAGCGGTAGGGAGACCCAGTACTTC.

The CDR3 sequence is CASSLEQGGGNTIYF. The CDR3 nucleotides read TGCGCCAGCAGCTTGGAACAGGGCGGTGGAAACACCATATATTTT. The chain combines TRBV5-1 with TRBJ1-3; the D gene is possibly TRBD1 (6 bases). The CDR3 totals 15 residues. Germline-derived CDR1 and CDR2 are SGHRS and YFSETQ. V was pared by 0 bases and J by 3 bases, with 10 bases between.

This clonotype has just a few counts. The genes are TRBV13 and TRBJ2-1, with TRBD1 matching over 10 bases. The CDR3 consists of 16 residues. With V trimmed by 5 bases and J by 8 bases, 12 bases remained unmatched. Germline V CDR1 and CDR2: PRHDT, FYEKMQ (reference sequence). The chain's CDR3 is CASSGRRDRGSDEQFF. CDR3 DNA sequence: TGTGCCAGCAGCGGACGACGGGACAGGGGTTCGGATGAGCAGTTCTTC.

This rearrangement joins TRBV2 to TRBJ1-5; possibly TRBD1 for D (5 bases). The CDR3 length is 16 residues. Germline assignment: CDR1 SNHLY and CDR2 FYNNEI. V lost 4 bases and J 0 bases, leaving 13 bases between the germline ends. CDR3 DNA: TGTGCCAGCAGTGGGCCAGGACAAAATAGCAATCAGCCCCAGCATTTT. Translating it yields CASSGPGQNSNQPQHF.

This clonotype was counted at least ten times. The junction departs from germline at one end; a sequencing error may be responsible. The gene calls are TRBV5-1 and TRBJ2-1; D is perhaps TRBD1 or TRBD2 (5 bases each). Per germline, CDR1 SGHRS and CDR2 YFSETQ. The CDR3 totals 15 residues. CDR3 DNA sequence: TGTGCCAGTAGTTTCGGGACGGGCTCCTACAATGAGCAGTTCTTC. Translating it yields CASSFGTGSYNEQFF.

In this sample, this clonotype turned up a few times. V gene TRBV5-6 combines with J gene TRBJ2-3; D is tentatively TRBD1 or TRBD2 (5 bases each). Deletions cut 0 bases from V and 3 bases from J, with 17 bases between. The CDR3 is made up of 17 amino acids. Germline V CDR1 and CDR2: SGHDT, YYEEEE. In DNA, the CDR3 is TGTGCCAGCAGCTTGGATGGGGCAGTCAGAGGGACAGATACGCAGTATTTT. It encodes CASSLDGAVRGTDTQYF. The variable domain in full, completed from reference TRBV5-6 and TRBJ2-3, reads DAGVTQSPTHLIKTRGQQVTLRCSPKSGHDTVSWYQQALGQGPQFIFQYYEEEERQRGNFPDRFSGHQFPNYSSELNVNALLLGDSALYLCASSLDGAVRGTDTQYFGPGTRLTVL.

A few counts support this clonotype. The chain employs TRBV20-1 and TRBJ1-4; no reliable D call. Looked up from germline, CDR1 is DFQATT and CDR2 is SNEGSKA (reference sequence). Trimming took 1 base from V and 8 from J, leaving 17 bases between them. The CDR3 runs 15 residues. The CDR3 loop reads CSARVVGLRYEKLFF. As DNA, the CDR3 is TGCAGTGCTAGAGTAGTAGGACTTCGATACGAAAAACTGTTTTTT.

Only a few counts were recorded for this clonotype. CDR3 in amino acids: CASTPRGLHQEHHNEQFF. CDR3 bases: TGTGCCAGCACCCCGAGGGGGCTACATCAAGAACATCACAATGAGCAGTTCTTC. This chain joins TRBV4-2 and TRBJ2-1, with 7 bases that match TRBD1. This CDR3 spans 18 amino acids. Germline loops: CDR1 LGHNA, CDR2 YNFKEQ. The trim removed 7 bases at V and 5 bases at J, leaving 20 bases unmatched.

The chain joins TRBV5-1 to TRBJ1-1, with a possible D match to TRBD1 (6 bases). Trimming removed 0 bases from V and 0 bases from J, with 12 bases in between. This CDR3 is 16 amino acids long. The germline V gene has CDR1 SGHRS and CDR2 YFSETQ. The CDR3 here is CASSLGLDSMNTEAFF. CDR3 nucleotide sequence: TGCGCCAGCAGCTTGGGGTTGGACAGCATGAACACTGAAGCTTTCTTT.

This clonotype was detected a few times. The V and J genes are TRBV5-1 and TRBJ2-7; TRBD2 aligns across 8 bases. Germline CDR1 reads SGHRS; CDR2 reads YFSETQ. V was clipped by 0 bases and J by 2 bases; unmatched bases: 7. The CDR3 totals 16 residues. Here the CDR3 DNA reads TGCGCCAGCAGCTTGGACCTCTCCGGGGGGGCCTACGAGCAGTACTTC. Encoded protein: CASSLDLSGGAYEQYF.

J is TRBJ2-1 and V is TRBV7-2, with TRBD2 as a possible D gene (6 bases). CDR3 length: 17 residues. From germline, CDR1 is SGHTA and CDR2 FQGNSA. Trimming pared 2 bases from V and 2 bases from J, leaving 16 bases between. The CDR3: CASSLRRGATAYNEQFF. The CDR3 bases are TGTGCCAGCAGCTTACGCCGCGGGGCGACTGCCTACAATGAGCAGTTCTTC.

The V call is TRBV9, the J call TRBJ1-1, with D perhaps matching TRBD1 (5 bases). V gave up 2 bases and J gave up 1 base, with 9 bases separating them. Looked up from germline, CDR1 is SGDLS and CDR2 is YYNGEE. The CDR3 spans 14 residues. The CDR3: CASSVRGGNTEAFF. CDR3 coding DNA: TGTGCCAGCAGCGTCCGGGGGGGGAACACTGAAGCTTTCTTT.

This clonotype was picked up a small number of times. The chain combines TRBV7-8 with TRBJ2-7, with 10 nucleotides matching TRBD2. Germline CDR1 is SGHVS and CDR2 is FQNEAQ. With 4 bases clipped from V and 4 bases from J, the junction kept 13 bases outside the gene matches. The CDR3 sequence is 17 residues long. CDR3: CASSSLRGLAEQYEQYF. In nucleotides, the CDR3 is TGTGCCAGCAGCTCCTTACGTGGACTAGCGGAACAATACGAGCAGTACTTC.